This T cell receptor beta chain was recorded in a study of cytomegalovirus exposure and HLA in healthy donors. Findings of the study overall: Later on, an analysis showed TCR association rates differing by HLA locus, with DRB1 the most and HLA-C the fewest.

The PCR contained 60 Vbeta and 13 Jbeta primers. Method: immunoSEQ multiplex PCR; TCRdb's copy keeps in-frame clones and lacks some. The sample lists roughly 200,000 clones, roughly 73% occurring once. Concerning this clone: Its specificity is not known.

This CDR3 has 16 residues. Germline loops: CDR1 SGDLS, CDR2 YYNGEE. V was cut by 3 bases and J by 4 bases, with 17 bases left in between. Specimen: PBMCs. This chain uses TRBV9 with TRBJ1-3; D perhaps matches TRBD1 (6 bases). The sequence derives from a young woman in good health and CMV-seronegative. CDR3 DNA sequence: TGTGCCAGCAGCGCCCTACAGGGTCTTGGGGGAAACACCATATATTTT. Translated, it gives CASSALQGLGGNTIYF.